The 32 T cell receptor beta chains given below trace back to one sample, sequenced in a study of blood T cells in healthy people across ages. Primers used in a second PCR of roughly 6 to 12 cycles were a sample-barcoded 5' primer and a J-beta primer mix. Using its own MiXCR run on the 5' RACE reads, TCRdb lists one record per CDR3 protein. This table holds a few hundred thousand distinct CDR3 sequences, about 27% found once. This sample was also put to use in a study of T cells of mothers and their children.

The sequenced sample was blood. These TCRs come from a boy younger than 10 in good health.

The chain is built from TRBV12-5 and TRBJ1-1, with unresolved D. Germline V CDR1 and CDR2: LGHNT, FRNRAP. Trimming cost V 4 bases and J 7 bases, with 10 bases left between them. The CDR3 extends over 12 amino acids. CDR3 DNA: TGTGCTAGTGGTTCGCCACCGGGTGAAGCTTTCTTT. Its protein product is CASGSPPGEAFF.

The V gene is TRBV30, the J gene TRBJ1-1, with D uncertain. CDR3 length: 12 amino acids. V was shortened by 3 bases and J by 4 bases, with 9 bases between the two germline ends. The germline CDR1 and CDR2 sequences are GTSNPN and SVGIG (reference sequence). CDR3 sequence: CAWSPEVTEAFF. DNA of the CDR3: TGTGCCTGGAGCCCCGAGGTCACTGAAGCTTTCTTT.

A few counts support this clonotype. This chain links TRBV11-2 with TRBJ2-1; D is ambiguous. The CDR3 has 14 residues. V shed 5 bases and J shed 7 bases, with 15 bases lying between them. Germline CDR1 reads SGHAT; CDR2 reads FQNNGV. The CDR3: CASSPSGLGNEQFF. DNA of the CDR3: TGTGCCAGCAGCCCAAGTGGGTTGGGAAATGAGCAGTTCTTC.

The chain recombines TRBV12-5 with TRBJ2-5; D remains unclear. CDR3 length: 13 amino acids. With 2 bases removed from V and 7 bases from J, the gap between germline ends came to 11 bases. Germline values: CDR1 LGHNT, CDR2 FRNRAP. DNA for the CDR3: TGTGCTAGTGGTTTGTATCCGGAGTTGACCCAGTACTTC. It yields the protein CASGLYPELTQYF.

The chain uses TRBV20-1 and TRBJ2-4; D is ambiguous. Germline lookup yields CDR1 DFQATT and CDR2 SNEGSKA (reference sequence). The CDR3 loop spans 18 amino acids. Trimming stripped 1 base from V and 0 bases from J, with 19 bases between. In DNA, the CDR3 is TGCAGTGCTAGAGGGGCTCGTCTCAAAACATTAGCCAAAAACATTCAGTACTTC. Translated, it gives CSARGARLKTLAKNIQYF.

The chain uses TRBV12-3 or TRBV12-4 and TRBJ1-2; the D is unclear. Trimming pared 4 bases from V and 4 bases from J, leaving 7 bases between. The CDR3 is 12 amino acids. CDR3 in amino acids: CASSWASYGYTF. The CDR3 nucleotides are TGTGCCAGCAGTTGGGCTTCCTATGGCTACACCTTC.

This clonotype has just a few counts. This chain uses TRBV12-3 or TRBV12-4 with TRBJ1-5, with D uncertain. The CDR3 sequence is 16 residues long. V lost 2 bases, J lost 0 bases, and 11 bases lay in between. The CDR3 bases are TGTGCCAGCAGTTTACAGTCAGGCTATAGCAATCAGCCCCAGCATTTT. Translation: CASSLQSGYSNQPQHF.

This clonotype showed up many times. The chain combines TRBV7-9 with TRBJ2-3; 7 bases fit TRBD1. CDR1 and CDR2 from the germline V gene are SEHNR and FQNEAQ (reference sequence). The CDR3 runs 15 residues. V was clipped by 3 bases and J by 2 bases; unmatched bases: 5. CDR3 region: CASSLREGATDTQYF. The CDR3 coding sequence is TGTGCCAGCAGCTTGAGAGAGGGGGCCACAGATACGCAGTATTTT.

This clonotype was picked up a small number of times. The chain joins TRBV11-2 to TRBJ1-3, with D uncertain. The V end was cut by 3 bases, the J end by 0 bases, with 12 bases between. The CDR3 spans 16 residues. Germline V lookup: CDR1 SGHAT, CDR2 FQNNGV. The CDR3 bases are TGTGCCAGCAGCTTTTCGGCATCAATCTCTGGAAACACCATATATTTT. Translated: CASSFSASISGNTIYF.

V is TRBV29-1 and J is TRBJ2-1, with TRBD2 matching 8 bases. Germline trimming cut 4 bases from V and 7 bases from J; bases unmatched to any gene: 12. Germline CDR1 SQVTM, CDR2 ANQGSEA. The CDR3 loop spans 15 amino acids. The CDR3 protein is CSVATVAGGRNEQFF. In DNA form, the CDR3 reads TGCAGCGTTGCCACGGTGGCGGGAGGAAGGAATGAGCAGTTCTTC.

The sample holds a few counts of this clonotype. This rearrangement joins TRBV29-1 to TRBJ2-5; maybe TRBD1 (5 bases). The CDR3 covers 12 residues. Trimming cost V 4 bases and J 5 bases, with 11 bases left between them. Looked up from germline, CDR1 is SQVTM and CDR2 is ANQGSEA. CDR3 coding DNA: TGCAGCGTTGCACAGGAGACGGAGACCCAGTACTTC. Its protein product is CSVAQETETQYF. The full variable domain, its missing parts supplied by reference TRBV29-1 and TRBJ2-5, is SAVISQKPSRDICQRGTSLTIQCQVDSQVTMMFWYRQQPGQSLTLIATANQGSEATYESGFVIDKFPISRPNLTFSTLTVSNMSPEDSSIYLCSVAQETETQYFGPGTRLLVL.

This clonotype was seen more than once but under ten times. V and J are TRBV2 and TRBJ2-1; 10 bases are a match to TRBD2. Germline values: CDR1 SNHLY, CDR2 FYNNEI. Trimming at V came to 8 bases and at J to 4 bases, leaving 8 bases not matched to a gene. The CDR3 is 15 amino acids. The CDR3, as DNA: TGTGCCAGCGCCCTTAGGACTAGCGGATACAATGAGCAGTTCTTC. This encodes CASALRTSGYNEQFF.

This chain uses TRBV4-3 with TRBJ1-4; 8 bases are shared with TRBD1. The junction had 8 bases not matched to a gene; V was cut back by 4 bases and J by 10 bases. CDR1 is LGHNA, CDR2 YSLEER, per germline. The CDR3 is 14 residues long. CDR3 residues: CASSPFYRGGKLFF. CDR3 sequence (DNA): TGCGCCAGCAGCCCCTTTTACAGGGGGGGAAAACTGTTTTTT.

The rearrangement joins TRBV7-9 to TRBJ2-1, with 11 bases aligning to TRBD2. Per germline, CDR1 SEHNR and CDR2 FQNEAQ (reference sequence). After removal of 2 bases from V and 7 bases from J, the junction contained 10 bases not matched to a gene. CDR3 length: 17 residues. In nucleotides, the CDR3 is TGTGCCAGCAGCTTATCCGCCGGGACTAGCGGTCTGAATGAGCAGTTCTTC. Translated: CASSLSAGTSGLNEQFF.

Details on this clonotype: A junction boundary mismatches the germline segment, possibly from a read error. V usage is TRBV3-1 and J usage is TRBJ2-7, with 7 bases matching TRBD2. CDR1 and CDR2 (germline): LGHDT, YNNKEL (reference sequence). The CDR3 is 15 residues long. In nucleotides, the CDR3 is TGTGCCAGCAGCCAAGTCCCAGCGGGGCCCTACGAGCAGCACTTC. It encodes CASSQVPAGPYEQHF.

This clonotype was observed a few times. J is TRBJ2-7 and V is TRBV20-1, with TRBD2 identical over 13 bases. The ends lost 6 bases at V and 2 bases at J; junction bases unmatched: 7. Germline V gene data show CDR1 as DFQATT and CDR2 as SNEGSKA (reference sequence). The CDR3 is made up of 15 amino acids. This chain's CDR3 is CSAPRLAGGPYEQYF. In nucleotides, the CDR3 is TGCAGTGCCCCACGACTAGCGGGAGGACCCTACGAGCAGTACTTC.

In its sample, this clonotype was seen a few times. The junction differs from germline at one of its ends, possibly a read error. V usage is TRBV5-1 and J usage is TRBJ2-2, with D uncertain. The germline V gene encodes CDR1 SGHRS and CDR2 YFSETQ. The CDR3 consists of 13 residues. CDR3 sequence (DNA): TGCACCAGCAGCTTGGATCGGGTCGGGGAGCTGTTTTTT. Its translation is CTSSLDRVGELFF. The full variable domain, rest sourced from reference TRBV5-1 and TRBJ2-2, is KAGVTQTPRYLIKTRGQQVTLSCSPISGHRSVSWYQQTPGQGLQFLFEYFSETQRNKGNFPGRFSGRQFSNSRSEMNVSTLELGDSALYLCTSSLDRVGELFFGEGSRLTVL.

The chain uses TRBV12-3 or TRBV12-4 and TRBJ2-1; possibly TRBD2 for D (6 bases). V dropped 2 bases and J dropped 0 bases, with 17 bases sitting between them. CDR3 length equals 18 residues. The CDR3 DNA is TGTGCCAGCAGTTTATCCCCCGCTAGCGAAAGCTCCTACAATGAGCAGTTCTTC. This codes for CASSLSPASESSYNEQFF.

This clonotype was seen many times. The chain uses TRBV6-6 and TRBJ1-1; D not certain. V was cut by 0 bases and J by 6 bases, with 8 bases left in between. This CDR3 has 13 residues. Germline V CDR1 and CDR2: MNHNY, SVGAGI (reference sequence). In DNA form, the CDR3 reads TGTGCCAGCAGTTACTCTCTACAGTCTGAAGCTTTCTTT. This translates into CASSYSLQSEAFF.

This chain links TRBV20-1 with TRBJ2-2, with D hard to call. This CDR3 is 15 amino acids long. The germline V and J ends were trimmed by 1 base and 4 bases, with 13 bases remaining between them. Looked up from germline, CDR1 is DFQATT and CDR2 is SNEGSKA (reference sequence). The CDR3 DNA reads TGCAGTGCTAGAGCGGCAAGGGTTCTCACCGGGGAGCTGTTTTTT. This translates into CSARAARVLTGELFF.

V gene TRBV12-3 or TRBV12-4 combines with J gene TRBJ1-2; 8 nucleotides align to TRBD1. The CDR3 is 15 residues long. V lost 2 bases, J lost 2 bases, and 4 bases stayed unmatched. CDR3 DNA: TGTGCCAGCAGTTTACGGACAGGGTGGAACTATGGCTACACCTTC. Translation gives CASSLRTGWNYGYTF.

This clonotype was observed a handful of times. The CDR3 DNA is TGCGCCAGCAAGCGGGACGATAACTATGGCTACACCTTC. Protein sequence: CASKRDDNYGYTF. The rearrangement links TRBV5-1 to TRBJ1-2, with D perhaps matching TRBD1 (5 bases). Deletions cut 6 bases from V and 1 base from J, with 10 bases between. The length of the CDR3 is 13 residues. Germline-derived CDR1 and CDR2 are SGHRS and YFSETQ.

This clonotype was seen a few times. The chain joins TRBV5-5 to TRBJ2-5; 12 bases fit TRBD2. The DNA matches TRBJ2-7 better at its end, which makes the J call doubtful. The CDR3 contains 16 residues. The germline V gene encodes CDR1 SGHKS and CDR2 YYEKEE (reference sequence). The CDR3 loop is CASSLDRLAGAYEQYF. The CDR3 nucleotides read TGTGCCAGCAGCTTGGACCGACTAGCGGGGGCCTACGAGCAGTACTTC.

This clonotype has ten or more counts. The J gene is TRBJ2-7, the V gene TRBV6-5; 9 bases fit TRBD2. Germline V gene sequence: CDR1 MNHEY, CDR2 SVGAGI. This CDR3 has 14 residues. Trimming cost V 1 base and J 5 bases; bases outside gene matches: 3. The CDR3 spells CASSYYRTSDEQYF. CDR3 nucleotides: TGTGCCAGCAGTTACTATAGGACTAGCGACGAGCAGTACTTC.

This sequence joins TRBV15 and TRBJ1-6, with 9 bases matching TRBD1. Germline CDR1 LNHNV, CDR2 YYDKDF (reference sequence). The CDR3 extends over 14 amino acids. With 5 bases clipped from V and 10 bases from J, the junction kept 6 bases outside the gene matches. In nucleotides, the CDR3 is TGTGCCACCAGCCTCGCGGGGACAGGGTCACCCCTCCACTTT. This codes for CATSLAGTGSPLHF.

The chain employs TRBV7-2 and TRBJ2-1; 9 bases match TRBD2. V was clipped by 7 bases and J by 4 bases; unmatched bases: 14. The CDR3 is 17 residues long. Germline loops: CDR1 SGHTA, CDR2 FQGNSA. CDR3 protein: CASTNGEAGGSYNEQFF. The DNA of the CDR3 is TGTGCCAGCACCAATGGAGAAGCGGGAGGTAGTTACAATGAGCAGTTCTTC.

The genes are TRBV7-9 and TRBJ2-7; D unclear. Germline CDR1 and CDR2: SEHNR and FQNEAQ (reference sequence). Trimming shortened V by 5 bases and J by 3 bases, and 11 bases separated the two germline ends. The CDR3 sequence is 13 residues long. In nucleotides, the CDR3 is TGTGCCAGCAGCCCCGACGGATTCTACGAGCAGTACTTC. This sequence encodes CASSPDGFYEQYF.

This clonotype has just a few counts. The chain has TRBV12-3 or TRBV12-4 and TRBJ2-4; D perhaps matches TRBD1 (6 bases). V was pared by 6 bases and J by 7 bases, with 13 bases between. The CDR3 is 13 amino acids. CDR3 nucleotide sequence: TGTGCCAGCAGCGGACAGAACGGGAACATTCAGTACTTC. Translation: CASSGQNGNIQYF.

J is TRBJ2-5 and V is TRBV20-1; tentatively, D is TRBD1 (6 bases). This CDR3 is 13 amino acids long. V lost 6 bases, J lost 3 bases, and 14 bases lay in between. Germline V lookup: CDR1 DFQATT, CDR2 SNEGSKA (reference sequence). CDR3 protein: CSALQGQKETQYF. The CDR3 bases are TGCAGTGCCCTACAAGGACAGAAAGAGACCCAGTACTTC.

This clonotype has more than one count but fewer than ten. The chain uses TRBV14 and TRBJ2-1, with D tentatively TRBD2 (6 bases). V lost 4 bases, J lost 8 bases, and 15 bases lay in between. Germline V gives CDR1 SGHDN, CDR2 FVKESK. The CDR3 sequence is 14 residues long. The CDR3 DNA follows: TGTGCCAGCAGCCTCGGACGGGGGTACGATGAGCAGTTCTTC. Residues: CASSLGRGYDEQFF.

This chain links TRBV6-1 with TRBJ2-2; 9 positions match TRBD1. V lost 3 bases to trimming and J lost 5 bases; unmatched junction nucleotides: 4. Germline V lookup: CDR1 MNHNS, CDR2 SASEGT. The CDR3 runs to 15 residues. CDR3 nucleotides: TGTGCCAGCAGTGAGACAGGGGGTACGACCGGGGAGCTGTTTTTT. Translating gives CASSETGGTTGELFF.

The gene calls are TRBV4-3 and TRBJ2-5; D assignment may be TRBD1 or TRBD2 (7 bases each). TRBJ2-7 matches the DNA end more closely, so the J call is doubtful. This CDR3 is 14 amino acids long. The germline CDR1 and CDR2 sequences are LGHNA and YSLEER. Here the CDR3 DNA reads TGCGCCAGCAGCCTGAGCGGGACAGCGTACGAGCAGTACTTC. This gives the protein CASSLSGTAYEQYF.